The rows below give T cell receptor beta chains drawn from one sample of a study of CD8+CD57+ T cells in acquired aplastic anemia. TCRdb passed the reads through MiXCR, listing each CDR3 protein once. The repertoire holds fewer than 200,000 distinct CDR3 sequences, with 71% as singletons. Material: sorted CD4+, CD8+, or CD8+CD57+ T cells (not recorded which) from PBMCs. Receptors originate from a human donor with aplastic anemia. The CDR3 runs from the conserved cysteine through the conserved F or W. A D gene is named only where the DNA matches it firmly. The listing skips clone size in some rows; elsewhere it reads once, few, many or a size class.

CDR3aa | CDR3nt | j_gene | v_gene | abundance | d_gene
CAIAQGSSGGAGEQFF | TGTGCCATCGCCCAAGGGAGTAGCGGGGGGGCAGGTGAGCAGTTCTTC | TRBJ2-1 | TRBV10-3 | NA | TRBD2
CASSFDGSEQYF | TGCGCCAGCAGCTTTGATGGGTCCGAGCAGTACTTC | TRBJ2-7 | TRBV5-1 | NA | NA
CASSLDQAQPQHF | TGTGCCAGCAGCTTAGACCAAGCTCAGCCCCAGCATTTT | TRBJ1-5 | TRBV11-3 | NA | NA
CASSFPGRRGYGYTF | TGTGCCAGCAGCTTTCCAGGACGGAGGGGCTATGGCTACACCTTC | TRBJ1-2 | TRBV12-3/TRBV12-4 | NA | NA
CASSWVWDLGEQFF | TGTGCCAGCAGCTGGGTGTGGGATCTGGGTGAGCAGTTCTTC | TRBJ2-1 | TRBV7-2 | few | NA
CASSPARPTEAFF | TGTGCCAGCAGCCCTGCCCGGCCCACTGAAGCTTTCTTT | TRBJ1-1 | TRBV7-9 | NA | NA
CASSGTDNTIYF | TGTGCCAGCAGTGGGACGGATAACACCATATATTTT | TRBJ1-3 | TRBV6-4 | NA | NA
CATSARQSQETQYF | TGTGCCACCAGTGCTCGGCAGTCGCAAGAGACCCAGTACTTC | TRBJ2-5 | TRBV24-1 | NA | NA
CASSLASGQAQYF | TGTGCCAGCAGCTTGGCTTCGGGACAGGCGCAGTATTTT | TRBJ2-3 | TRBV7-7 | NA | TRBD1
CASSSQTTGSPLHF | TGTGCCAGCAGTTCCCAGACAACTGGTTCACCCCTCCACTTT | TRBJ1-6 | TRBV12-3/TRBV12-4 | NA | NA
CSVEFGNTIYF | TGCAGCGTTGAGTTTGGAAACACCATATATTTT | TRBJ1-3 | TRBV29-1 | once | NA
CASSLLSDNEQFF | TGTGCCAGCAGCTTACTTTCCGACAATGAGCAGTTCTTC | TRBJ2-1 | TRBV7-9 | NA | NA
CASSSFSGISYNEQFF | TGTGCCAGCAGCTCCTTCAGCGGAATCTCCTACAATGAGCAGTTCTTC | TRBJ2-1 | TRBV7-8 | NA | NA
CSVEDRDTLNEKLFF | TGCAGCGTTGAAGATCGGGACACACTCAATGAAAAACTGTTTTTT | TRBJ1-4 | TRBV29-1 | NA | NA
CASSVGPEYSYKQYF | TGTGCCAGCAGCGTAGGTCCGGAGTACTCCTACAAGCAGTACTTC | TRBJ2-7 | TRBV9 | NA | NA
CSARRDRGQETQYF | TGCAGTGCTAGGAGGGACAGGGGCCAAGAGACCCAGTACTTC | TRBJ2-5 | TRBV20-1 | NA | TRBD1
CSATPVRTYEQYF | TGCAGTGCCACCCCCGTGCGAACCTACGAGCAGTACTTC | TRBJ2-7 | TRBV20-1 | NA | NA
CATSRAFRQGGSYEQYF | TGTGCCACCAGCAGAGCCTTCCGACAAGGGGGGTCCTACGAGCAGTACTTC | TRBJ2-7 | TRBV15 | few | NA
CSAPGQLTYEQYF | TGCAGTGCCCCGGGACAGCTGACCTACGAGCAGTACTTC | TRBJ2-7 | TRBV20-1 | NA | TRBD1
CASTSRDVQETQYF | TGTGCCAGCACCTCCCGGGACGTACAAGAGACCCAGTACTTC | TRBJ2-5 | TRBV7-9 | NA | NA
CASSSSGGFAYEQYF | TGCGCCAGCAGCTCTAGCGGGGGTTTTGCCTACGAGCAGTACTTC | TRBJ2-7 | TRBV5-5 | NA | TRBD2
CASSVRPPATGGYTGELFF | TGTGCCAGCAGCGTACGACCCCCCGCGACAGGCGGATACACCGGGGAGCTGTTTTTT | TRBJ2-2 | TRBV9 | NA | NA
CSAGTSGRADNEQFF | TGCAGTGCTGGTACTAGCGGGAGGGCGGACAATGAGCAGTTCTTC | TRBJ2-1 | TRBV20-1 | NA | TRBD2
CASSLFQGHEQYF | TGTGCTAGCAGCTTATTCCAGGGCCACGAGCAGTACTTC | TRBJ2-7 | TRBV7-7 | NA | NA
CASSSLTAYDEQFF | TGTGCCAGCAGTTCCCTGACAGCTTACGATGAGCAGTTCTTC | TRBJ2-1 | TRBV6-5 | many | NA
CASSSKTGNYNEQFF | TGTGCCAGCAGCTCAAAGACAGGGAATTACAATGAGCAGTTCTTC | TRBJ2-1 | TRBV5-6 | NA | TRBD1
CATDRDGNSYNEQFF | TGTGCCACCGACCGGGACGGCAACTCCTACAATGAGCAGTTCTTC | TRBJ2-1 | TRBV11-1 | NA | NA
CATSRERGGTETQYF | TGTGCCACCAGCAGAGAGCGGGGGGGCACAGAGACCCAGTACTTC | TRBJ2-5 | TRBV15 | NA | TRBD2
CASNGNYGYTF | TGTGCCAGCAACGGTAACTATGGCTACACCTTC | TRBJ1-2 | TRBV6-1 | NA | NA
CASSLDSYNEQFF | TGTGCCAGCAGCTTGGACTCCTACAATGAGCAGTTCTTC | TRBJ2-1 | TRBV5-6 | few | NA
CSAPQETQYF | TGCAGTGCTCCACAAGAGACCCAGTACTTC | TRBJ2-5 | TRBV20-1 | NA | NA
CASIGGSSYNEQFF | TGTGCCAGCATCGGCGGGAGCTCCTACAATGAGCAGTTCTTC | TRBJ2-1 | TRBV2 | NA | TRBD2
CASSLRRGGLGETQYF | TGTGCCAGCAGCTTGCGGCGGGGGGGCCTTGGGGAGACCCAGTACTTC | TRBJ2-5 | TRBV5-1 | NA | TRBD2
CASSLLSPGNEQFF | TGTGCCAGCAGCTTGCTTAGCCCGGGCAATGAGCAGTTCTTC | TRBJ2-1 | TRBV5-5 | many | NA
CSAYQLNYGYTF | TGCAGTGCCTACCAGTTAAACTATGGCTACACCTTC | TRBJ1-2 | TRBV20-1 | few | NA
CSVTTGFAYGYTF | TGCAGCGTGACGACAGGGTTTGCCTATGGCTACACCTTC | TRBJ1-2 | TRBV29-1 | once | TRBD1
CASSPGTSGRPLGQFF | TGTGCCAGCAGCCCCGGGACTAGCGGGAGGCCCCTAGGGCAGTTCTTC | TRBJ2-1 | TRBV14 | NA | TRBD2
CASSEVAAASLLANYGYTF | TGTGCCAGCAGTGAAGTGGCGGCTGCCAGCCTACTAGCTAACTATGGCTACACCTTC | TRBJ1-2 | TRBV2 | NA | NA
CSAGAGRDAEAFF | TGCAGTGCTGGAGCGGGCAGGGACGCTGAAGCTTTCTTT | TRBJ1-1 | TRBV20-1 | once | NA